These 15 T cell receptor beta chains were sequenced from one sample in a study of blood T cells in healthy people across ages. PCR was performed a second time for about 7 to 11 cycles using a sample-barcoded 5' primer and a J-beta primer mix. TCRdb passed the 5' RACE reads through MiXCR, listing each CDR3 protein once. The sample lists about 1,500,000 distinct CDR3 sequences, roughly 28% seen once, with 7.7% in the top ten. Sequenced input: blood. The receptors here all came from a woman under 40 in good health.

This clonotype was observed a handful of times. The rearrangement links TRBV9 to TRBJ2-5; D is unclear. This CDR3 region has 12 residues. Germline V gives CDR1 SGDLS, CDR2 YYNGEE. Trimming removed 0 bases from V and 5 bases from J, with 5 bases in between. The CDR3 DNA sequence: TGTGCCAGCAGCGTAGTGAGGGAGACCCAGTACTTC. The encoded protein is CASSVVRETQYF.

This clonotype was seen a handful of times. The CDR3 sequence is CASSLGVQREAVEQYF. In DNA, the CDR3 is TGTGCCAGCAGCTTAGGGGTCCAGCGGGAGGCCGTCGAGCAGTACTTC. The chain uses TRBV7-8 and TRBJ2-7; 9 bases fit TRBD2. CDR3 length: 16 amino acids. CDR1 SGHVS and CDR2 FQNEAQ come from the germline V gene. The V segment lost 1 base and the J segment 6 bases; nucleotides outside the gene matches: 10.

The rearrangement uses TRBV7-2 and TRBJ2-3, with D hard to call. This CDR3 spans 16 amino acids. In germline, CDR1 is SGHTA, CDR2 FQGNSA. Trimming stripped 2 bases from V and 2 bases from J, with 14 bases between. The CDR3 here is CASSLRAGEPTDTQYF. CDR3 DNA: TGTGCCAGCAGCTTACGAGCAGGAGAGCCCACAGATACGCAGTATTTT.

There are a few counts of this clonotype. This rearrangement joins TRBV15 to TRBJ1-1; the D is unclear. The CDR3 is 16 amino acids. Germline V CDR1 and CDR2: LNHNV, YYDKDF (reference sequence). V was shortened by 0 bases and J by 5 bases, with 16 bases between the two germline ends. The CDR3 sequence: CATSRDPTELWTEAFF. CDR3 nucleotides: TGTGCCACCAGCAGAGATCCAACCGAACTTTGGACTGAAGCTTTCTTT.

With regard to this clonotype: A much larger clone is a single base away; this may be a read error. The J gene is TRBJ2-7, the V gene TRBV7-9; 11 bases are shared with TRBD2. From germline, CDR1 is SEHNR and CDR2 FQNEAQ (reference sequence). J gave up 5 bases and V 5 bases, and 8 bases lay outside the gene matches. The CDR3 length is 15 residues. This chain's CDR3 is CASSKGTSGSHEQYF. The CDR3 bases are TGTGCCAGCAGCAAAGGGACTAGCGGTTCCCACGAGCAGTACTTC.

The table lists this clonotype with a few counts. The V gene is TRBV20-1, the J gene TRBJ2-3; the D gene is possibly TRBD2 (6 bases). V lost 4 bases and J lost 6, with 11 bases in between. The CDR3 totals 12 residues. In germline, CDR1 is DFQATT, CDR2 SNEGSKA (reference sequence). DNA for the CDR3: TGCAGTGCTAAGCTAGCGACCGATACGCAGTATTTT. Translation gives CSAKLATDTQYF.

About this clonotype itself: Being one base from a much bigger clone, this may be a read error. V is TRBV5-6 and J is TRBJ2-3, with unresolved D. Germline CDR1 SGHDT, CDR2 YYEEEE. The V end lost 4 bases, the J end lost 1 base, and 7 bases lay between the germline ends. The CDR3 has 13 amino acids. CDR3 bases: TGTGCCAGCAGCACGGACGGCACAGATACGCAGTATTTT. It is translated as CASSTDGTDTQYF.

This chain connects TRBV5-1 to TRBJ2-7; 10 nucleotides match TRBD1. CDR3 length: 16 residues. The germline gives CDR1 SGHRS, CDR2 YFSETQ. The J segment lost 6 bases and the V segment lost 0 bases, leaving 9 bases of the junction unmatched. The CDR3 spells CASSLVTGGFNSEQYF. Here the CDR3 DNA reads TGCGCCAGCAGCTTGGTGACAGGGGGCTTTAATAGCGAGCAGTACTTC.

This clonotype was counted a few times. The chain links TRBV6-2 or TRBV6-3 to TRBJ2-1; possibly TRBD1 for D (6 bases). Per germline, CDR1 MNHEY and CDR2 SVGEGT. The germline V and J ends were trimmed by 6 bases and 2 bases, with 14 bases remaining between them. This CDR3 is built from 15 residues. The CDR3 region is CASRWDTGTYNEQFF. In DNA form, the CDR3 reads TGTGCCAGCAGGTGGGACACCGGTACCTACAATGAGCAGTTCTTC.

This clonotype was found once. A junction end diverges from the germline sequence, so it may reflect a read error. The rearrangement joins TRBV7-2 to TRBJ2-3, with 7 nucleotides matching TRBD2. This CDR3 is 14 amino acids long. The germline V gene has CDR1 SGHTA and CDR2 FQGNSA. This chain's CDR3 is CASSLKGRADTRDF. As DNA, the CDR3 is TGTGCCAGCAGCTTAAAGGGGAGGGCAGATACGCGGGATTTT.

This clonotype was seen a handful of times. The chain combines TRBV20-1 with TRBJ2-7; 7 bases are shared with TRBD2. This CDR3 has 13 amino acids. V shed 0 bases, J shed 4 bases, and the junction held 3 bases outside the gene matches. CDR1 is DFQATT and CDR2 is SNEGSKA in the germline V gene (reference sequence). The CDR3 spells CSARDGGLYEQYF. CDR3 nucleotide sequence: TGCAGTGCTAGAGATGGGGGACTATACGAGCAGTACTTC.

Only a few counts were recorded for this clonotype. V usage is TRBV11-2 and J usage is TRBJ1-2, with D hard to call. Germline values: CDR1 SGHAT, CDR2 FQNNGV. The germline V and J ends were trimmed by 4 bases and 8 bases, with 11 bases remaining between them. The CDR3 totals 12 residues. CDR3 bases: TGTGCCAGCAGCTACACTACTTACGGCTACACCTTC. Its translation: CASSYTTYGYTF.

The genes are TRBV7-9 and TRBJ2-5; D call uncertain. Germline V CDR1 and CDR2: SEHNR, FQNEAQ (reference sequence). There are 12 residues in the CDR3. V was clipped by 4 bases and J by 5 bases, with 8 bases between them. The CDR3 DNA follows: TGTGCCAGCAGCTCTATTGATGAGACCCAGTACTTC. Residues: CASSSIDETQYF.

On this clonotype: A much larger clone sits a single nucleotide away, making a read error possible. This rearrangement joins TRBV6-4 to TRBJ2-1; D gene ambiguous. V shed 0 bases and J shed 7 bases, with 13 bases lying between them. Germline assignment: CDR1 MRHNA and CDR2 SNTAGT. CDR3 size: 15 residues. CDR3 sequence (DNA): TGTGCCAGCAGTGACTCTCCCCCACTCATGAATGAGCAGTTCTTC. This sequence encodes CASSDSPPLMNEQFF.

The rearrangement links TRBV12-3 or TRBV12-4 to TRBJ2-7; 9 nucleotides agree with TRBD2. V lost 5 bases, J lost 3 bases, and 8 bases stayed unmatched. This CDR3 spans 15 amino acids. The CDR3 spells CASSANSGSFYEQYF. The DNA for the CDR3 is TGTGCCAGCAGTGCTAATAGCGGGAGTTTCTACGAGCAGTACTTC.